This TCR beta chain was identified during a study of shared clonotypes between healthy human individuals. Study outcomes and limitations: Large sequencing depth failed to make sorted-subset sequencing complete, rarefaction showed. Estimated clonotype richness was generally higher in naive than memory subsets.

To note about this clone: Its target is not known.

The table came from immunoSEQ multiplex PCR; TCRdb's copy has only in-frame clones and leaves some out. In the table there are millions of clones, approximately 95% of which are singletons. Germline loops: CDR1 LGHNA, CDR2 YSLEER. The CDR3 has 13 amino acids. V lost 1 base, J lost 4 bases, and 7 bases lay in between. Naive CD8 cells lacked CD45RO and underwent positive selection for CCR7, leaving out terminally differentiated effector memory CD45RA+ cells. The genes are TRBV4-3 and TRBJ2-5, with D possibly being TRBD2 (6 bases). The sample consisted of naive CD8+ T cells sorted from blood. The TCR was taken from a man aged 18-30 years in good health. DNA of the CDR3: TGCGCCAGCAGCCAAGCGGGAGCAGAGACCCAGTACTTC. Its protein is CASSQAGAETQYF.